Listed below are T cell receptor beta chains from one sample, sequenced in a study of Ad26.COV2.S vaccination and SARS-CoV-2 variants. The data were produced by immunoSEQ multiplex PCR, yet TCRdb's version contains in-frame clones alone and is incomplete. Altogether hundreds of thousands of clones are present, over 75% being singletons, with the ten largest covering 3.4%. The sample was peripheral blood, taken in a trial of Ad26.COV2.S vaccine versus placebo. Every receptor here comes from a person aged 18-65 years who received the Ad26.COV2.S COVID-19 vaccine or a placebo. CDR3s leave out the opening cysteine and the closing phenylalanine or tryptophan.

V: TRBV5-3; CDR3: ARRQGHQPQH
V: TRBV4-1; CDR3: ASSQVGTGNTEAF
V: TRBV5-1; CDR3: ASSLESTDTQY
V: TRBV3-1/TRBV3-2; CDR3: ASSQVRAQQGAYEQY
V: TRBV7-3; CDR3: ASSLMPGAYEQY
V: TRBV20-1; CDR3: SAIDRLYSNQPQH
V: TRBV3-1/TRBV3-2; CDR3: ASSGRWAGVAQDTQY
V: TRBV5-6; CDR3: ASSWGQGYNEQF
V: TRBV27; CDR3: ASSLFFVGTEAF
V: TRBV13; CDR3: ASSLARGLDYGYT
V: TRBV5-4; CDR3: ASSFSWGSGEQY
V: TRBV7-6; CDR3: ASSLGGEAF
V: TRBV20-1; CDR3: SASAGAPQPQH
V: TRBV6-4; CDR3: ASSESGSPSVEAF
V: TRBV4-2; CDR3: ASSQTRSNQPQH
V: TRBV15; CDR3: ATSSWVDQPQH
V: TRBV29-1; CDR3: SVLGGSYEQY
V: TRBV15; CDR3: ATSRVLGYEQY
V: TRBV6-2/TRBV6-3; CDR3: ASSYFSESTDTQY
V: TRBV3-1/TRBV3-2; CDR3: ASSQDIVSSWPYGYT
V: TRBV21-1; CDR3: ASSKDYRSAGTGSSPLH
V: TRBV2; CDR3: ASRTVANQPQH
V: TRBV12-3/TRBV12-4; CDR3: ASSSSGEQY
V: TRBV25-1; CDR3: ASSQVGEQY
V: TRBV7-3; CDR3: ASSPDRASYGYT
V: TRBV5-4; CDR3: ASSSLQGAGTDTQY
V: TRBV28; CDR3: ASSLWENTEAF
V: TRBV5-1; CDR3: ASSFFPSGPDEQY
V: TRBV15; CDR3: ATSTGQSYEQY
V: TRBV5-1; CDR3: ASSFPGRAQNTEAF
V: TRBV5-6; CDR3: ASSLGQGGEKLF
V: TRBV4-1; CDR3: ASSQSPSTGELF
V: TRBV11-3; CDR3: ASSLDQETQY
V: TRBV10-3; CDR3: AIRGRVEANYGYT
V: TRBV5-4; CDR3: ASSLVGNNEQF
V: TRBV4-3; CDR3: ASSQNWNNEQF
V: TRBV7-2; CDR3: ASSLDPGRVANYGYT
V: TRBV7-8; CDR3: ASSLGQRTVQY
V: TRBV19; CDR3: ASQGFMNTEAF
V: TRBV5-1; CDR3: ASSFATGGGELF
V: TRBV7-2; CDR3: ASSLESSGGLGEQY